Listed below are T cell receptor beta chains from one sample, sequenced in a study of cytomegalovirus exposure and HLA in healthy donors. Only in-frame clones appear in the TCRdb table, and some are missing; sequencing was by immunoSEQ multiplex PCR. The profile shows under 300,000 clones, 80% to 85% of them singletons. Sequencing was carried out using PBMCs. The receptors were gathered from a woman aged 55-69 years in good health and CMV-seropositive. CDR3s include the opening cysteine and the closing phenylalanine or tryptophan. Each record gives: V gene, J gene, CDR3 protein.

>TRBV21-1|TRBJ2-1
CASSKAGLAPPNPEQFF
>TRBV9|TRBJ2-1
CASSVGAGPNEQFF
>TRBV19|TRBJ2-1
CASRTTGASSYNEQFF
>TRBV18|TRBJ1-5
CASSQGHSNQPQHF
>TRBV27|TRBJ1-4
CASTPLQGEKLFF
>TRBV28|TRBJ2-2
CASSSKLRGTGELFF
>TRBV4-1|TRBJ1-5
CASSQDLGARLQPQHF
>TRBV7-2|TRBJ2-2
CASSFGLAGVSGELFF
>TRBV7-9|TRBJ1-2
CSSSSDSSGGYTF
>TRBV7-3|TRBJ2-3
CASSKGVGTSTDTQYF
>TRBV11-2|.
CASTLAGYEQYF
>TRBV28|TRBJ2-5
CASSFVAGASETQYF
>TRBV5-8|TRBJ1-1
CASNDYSWGGTNTEAFF
>TRBV5-4|TRBJ2-7
CASSNKIGTSGGYEQYF
>TRBV7-9|TRBJ1-1
CASSLLQGNTEAFF
>TRBV5-1|TRBJ2-7
CASSLGDRAYEQYF
>TRBV9|TRBJ2-5
CASSVGQGARETQYF
>TRBV6-1|TRBJ1-1
CASSERTPPSGAFF
>TRBV5-1|TRBJ1-2
CASSSDRGYGYTF
>TRBV27|.
CASSSKVLRVGEQYF
>TRBV18|TRBJ2-7
CASSPPTAPYEQYF
>TRBV2|TRBJ2-1
CASSDGLADNEQFF
>TRBV9|TRBJ2-2
CASSVSSGATGELFF
>TRBV5-4|TRBJ2-4
CASSPSPWDKNIQYF
>TRBV5-1|TRBJ2-1
CASREADSSYNEQFF
>TRBV19|TRBJ2-1
CASSFSNEQFF
>TRBV5-1|TRBJ1-1
CASSHGSGYTEAFF
>TRBV6-1|TRBJ2-2
CASSEVSGASGELFF
>TRBV7-6|TRBJ1-3
CASSLASGRPNLSGNTIYF
>TRBV13|TRBJ2-1
CASSAPGTSLYNEQFF
>TRBV25-1|TRBJ2-7
CASMSTSGSLYEQYF
>TRBV4-1|TRBJ2-2
CASSQALQGTGELFF
>TRBV5-6|TRBJ1-5
CASSLGGGTGNQPQHF
>TRBV6-1|TRBJ2-5
CASRLVYRETQYF
>TRBV7-9|TRBJ2-7
CASSQVSSGTSYEQYF
>TRBV5-5|TRBJ2-1
CASSLAGTSGSLGRISEQFF
>TRBV5-1|TRBJ2-1
CASTPGRARRDEQFF
>TRBV19|TRBJ2-3
CASRSTSGRTDTQYF
>TRBV9|TRBJ1-2
CASSVGADYGYTF
>TRBV6-5|TRBJ2-1
CASRQLAGAYNEQFF
>TRBV6-1|TRBJ1-2
CASSDAGWGYTF
>TRBV5-1|TRBJ2-1
CASSLEPSVGSNEQFF
>TRBV5-6|TRBJ2-2
CASSSVGLAPNTGELFF
>TRBV5-1|TRBJ2-1
CASSLSTGHSYNEQFF
>TRBV4-1|TRBJ1-1
CASSQTRGGEAFF
>TRBV29-1|TRBJ1-1
CSVDMNTEAFF
>TRBV6-6|TRBJ2-7
CASRSSTLAPVYEQYF
>TRBV11-2|TRBJ2-5
CASSLQQETQYF
>TRBV2|TRBJ2-7
CASKIQGHEQYF
>TRBV7-3|TRBJ2-1
CASSRVPGNEQFF
>TRBV29-1|TRBJ2-7
CSASRGREQYF
>TRBV6-4|TRBJ1-2
CAGDRGKYGYTF
>TRBV7-3|TRBJ2-3
CASSFSGNTQYF
>TRBV5-1|TRBJ1-2
CASSLDPGRDGYTF
>TRBV2|TRBJ1-6
CASATVRRPALHF
>TRBV12-5|TRBJ1-5
CASGFGGNQPQHF
>TRBV27|TRBJ2-7
CASGLAGYEQYF
>TRBV5-6|TRBJ2-1
CASSLAGIGLAGDNEQFF
>TRBV7-9|TRBJ1-1
CASSLRGNTEAFF